These 22 T cell receptor beta chains were sequenced from one sample in a study of T cell clonality in common variable immunodeficiency. Study-level findings and limits: In common variable immunodeficiency, TCR beta chains reportedly carried fewer deletions and N-nucleotide insertions.

Repertoires were generated with immunoSEQ multiplex PCR, while TCRdb's copy carries only in-frame clones and drops some. The sample presents 25,000 to 35,000 clones, none singletons. These receptors' targets are unknown. The sample consisted of peripheral blood mononuclear cells. The receptors here all came from a human donor with common variable immunodeficiency.

This clone showed up just a few times. The read stops 3 residues short of the end of the CDR3; the missing end is completed from the germline J gene. V gene TRBV7-9 combines with J gene TRBJ2-7, with 8 bases matching TRBD2. The junction had 8 bases not matched to a gene; V was cut back by 5 bases and J by 2 bases. The germline gives CDR1 SEHNR, CDR2 FQNEAQ (reference sequence). The CDR3 has 15 amino acids. The CDR3 spells CASSPPGGVTYEQYF. The CDR3 bases that were read are TGTGCCAGCAGCCCGCCGGGGGGGGTTACCTACGAG.

Partial CDR3 DNA: TGTGCCAGCAGCTTAGGACAGGGGGCGGCCTACGAG. It specifies CASSLGQGAAYE. The whole CDR3 region reads CASSLGQGAAYEQYF. The rearrangement uses TRBV7-9 and TRBJ2-7; 10 bases line up with TRBD1. The read ends 3 residues shy of where the CDR3 ends; the end is completed using the germline J gene. This CDR3 is 15 amino acids long. Germline V lookup: CDR1 SEHNR, CDR2 FQNEAQ (reference sequence). V shed 1 base, J shed 2 bases, and the junction held 2 bases outside the gene matches.

This clone was recorded a few times. The read finishes 3 residues shy of the CDR3 end, and the germline J gene is used to complete it. The chain combines TRBV19 with TRBJ1-2; D unresolved. Trimming took 9 bases from V and 0 from J, leaving 17 bases between them. The CDR3 is made up of 15 amino acids. Germline-derived CDR1 and CDR2 are LNHDA and SQIVND (reference sequence). The DNA read from the CDR3 is TGTGCCAGCACAAGTTTCTCAGTCACTAACTATGGC. This translates into CASTSFSVTNYG. The whole CDR3 sequence is CASTSFSVTNYGYTF.

This clone was counted ten times or more. Read sequence stops 3 residues before the CDR3 end, and the germline J gene provides the missing end. The chain is built from TRBV7-2 and TRBJ2-7, with TRBD2 as a possible D gene (8 bases). Germline V gene lookup returns CDR1 SGHTA and CDR2 FQGNSA. The V gene lost 5 bases and the J gene lost 2 bases, with 16 bases spanning the gap. The CDR3 has 15 residues. The CDR3 DNA, read in part, is TGTGCCAGCAGCCTCCGGGAGGGGGCCGCCTACGAG. Residues: CASSLREGAAYE. The entire CDR3 protein reads CASSLREGAAYEQYF.

A few counts support this clone. The read ends 3 residues shy of where the CDR3 ends; the end is completed using the germline J gene. The rearrangement uses TRBV30 and TRBJ2-5, with D maybe TRBD2 (6 bases). The CDR3 spans 14 residues. The germline CDR1 and CDR2 sequences are GTSNPN and SVGIG (reference sequence). Trimming pared 5 bases from V and 4 bases from J, leaving 17 bases between. The sequenced part of the CDR3 DNA is TGTGCCTGGGGCAGTACGATGGAGGGAGAGACC. Protein sequence: CAWGSTMEGET. The CDR3 in its entirety is CAWGSTMEGETQYF.

This clone has a handful of counts. The read terminates 3 residues before the CDR3 end, so the remaining end is supplied by the germline J gene. This chain links TRBV7-2 with TRBJ2-7, with a tentative D call TRBD1 (6 bases). V lost 5 bases to trimming and J lost 2 bases, with 7 bases between them. Germline V lookup: CDR1 SGHTA, CDR2 FQGNSA. The CDR3 is 12 residues long. CDR3 DNA (partial): TGTGCCAGCAGCCGGGACACCTACGAG. It translates to CASSRDTYE. The complete CDR3 reads CASSRDTYEQYF.

This clone was counted a few times. The read ends 3 residues early relative to the CDR3; the germline J gene fills the gap. V usage is TRBV19 and J usage is TRBJ1-1; tentatively, D is TRBD1 (5 bases). Germline V CDR1 and CDR2: LNHDA, SQIVND (reference sequence). The CDR3 sequence is 16 residues long. Trimming took 7 bases from V and 4 from J, leaving 22 bases between them. CDR3 region: CASIKTQGRGITEAFF. CDR3 DNA, as far as it was read: TGTGCCAGTATTAAAACCCAGGGAAGAGGTATCACTGAA.

A note on this clone: The CDR3 end lies 3 residues beyond the end of the read and is filled in from the germline J gene. This CDR3 is also generated by other DNA sequences in the sample. This chain joins TRBV7-9 and TRBJ2-1; D remains ambiguous. The CDR3 contains 12 residues. Germline loops: CDR1 SEHNR, CDR2 FQNEAQ (reference sequence). V lost 1 base, J lost 8 bases, and 6 bases lay in between. CDR3 amino acids: CASSLVSDEQFF. The part of the CDR3 DNA that was read is TGTGCCAGCAGCTTAGTCTCGGATGAG.

This clone was seen a few times. The observed sequence ends 3 residues before the CDR3 terminus, with the missing tail filled in from the germline J gene. The rearrangement links TRBV11-3 to TRBJ2-3; TRBD2 aligns across 9 bases. CDR1 and CDR2 from the germline V gene are SGHNT and YENEEA. The CDR3 is 15 amino acids. Unmatched junction bases numbered 6, after V lost 4 bases and J lost 4 bases. The CDR3 sequence: CASSSGTSRPDTQYF. The DNA read from the CDR3 is TGTGCCAGCAGCTCCGGGACTAGCCGCCCAGATACG.

Of note for this clone: The read ends 3 residues shy of where the CDR3 ends; the end is completed using the germline J gene. This chain links TRBV30 with TRBJ2-7; the match to TRBD1 covers 7 bases. Germline loops: CDR1 GTSNPN, CDR2 SVGIG (reference sequence). Trimming took 7 bases from V and 3 from J; bases not matched to a gene: 9. This CDR3 contains 13 residues. The CDR3 is CAFRGTDSYEQYF. CDR3 bases read: TGTGCCTTTCGAGGGACAGACAGCTACGAG.

Remarks on this clone: Sequencing ends 3 residues short of the CDR3 end; the germline J gene provides the rest. The chain employs TRBV2 and TRBJ2-7; D is unclear. The germline V and J ends were trimmed by 5 bases and 6 bases, with 11 bases remaining between them. The germline V gene encodes CDR1 SNHLY and CDR2 FYNNEI. The CDR3 is 12 amino acids. The CDR3 loop is CASSRRSGEQYF. The covered CDR3 bases are TGTGCCAGCAGTAGACGGTCGGGCGAG.

The CDR3 region is CAWSSGGVAVPYEQYF. Partial CDR3 DNA: TGTGCCTGGAGTTCCGGTGGGGTAGCGGTCCCCTACGAG. The genes are TRBV30 and TRBJ2-7, with a possible D match to TRBD2 (6 bases). The CDR3 end lies 3 residues beyond the end of the read and is filled in from the germline J gene. Germline CDR1 GTSNPN, CDR2 SVGIG (reference sequence). The CDR3 runs to 16 residues. V lost 2 bases and J 2 bases, leaving 19 bases between the germline ends. Complete variable domain (other parts from reference TRBV30 and TRBJ2-7): SQTIHQWPATLVQPVGSPLSLECTVEGTSNPNLYWYRQAAGRGLQLLFYSVGIGQISSEVPQNLSASRPQDRQFILSSKKLLLSDSGFYLCAWSSGGVAVPYEQYFGPGTRLTVT.

Remarks on this clone: Read coverage stops 3 residues before the CDR3 terminus; the germline J gene supplies the remainder. V and J are TRBV7-8 and TRBJ2-1; TRBD1 aligns across 7 bases. Trimming removed 4 bases from V and 0 bases from J; junction bases left unmatched: 3. The CDR3 covers 15 residues. Germline CDR1 SGHVS, CDR2 FQNEAQ. CDR3 sequence: CASSSRQGSYNEQFF. The CDR3 bases that were read are TGTGCCAGCAGCTCCCGACAGGGCTCCTACAATGAG.

Concerning this clone: The CDR3 goes on 3 residues after the read ends, and that part is filled in from the germline J gene. The V call is TRBV6-2 or TRBV6-3, the J call TRBJ2-5, with D possibly being TRBD1 (6 bases). The CDR3 loop spans 16 amino acids. Germline loops: CDR1 MNHEY, CDR2 SVGEGT. Trimming cost V 6 bases and J 4 bases, with 21 bases left between them. CDR3 in amino acids: CASRGFGQFVTETQYF. The covered CDR3 bases are TGTGCCAGCAGGGGGTTCGGACAGTTCGTAACAGAGACC.

This clone was counted only a few times. The read terminates 3 residues before the CDR3 end, so the remaining end is supplied by the germline J gene. The chain joins TRBV23-1 to TRBJ2-1; 10 positions agree with TRBD1. TRBV23-1 is reported as an ORF; its role is uncertain. The CDR3 extends over 16 amino acids. V lost 3 bases, J lost 4 bases, and 6 bases stayed unmatched. The sequenced CDR3 bases are TGCGCCAGCAGTCATGGGGACAGGGGCCCTTACAATGAG. Protein product: CASSHGDRGPYNE. The CDR3, in full, reads CASSHGDRGPYNEQFF.

The sample holds many counts of this clone. The read finishes 3 residues shy of the CDR3 end, and the germline J gene is used to complete it. J is TRBJ2-2 and V is TRBV18, with 7 nucleotides matching TRBD1. The CDR3 covers 17 residues. Germline-derived CDR1 and CDR2 are KGHSH and LQKENI. V lost 2 bases, J lost 1 base, and 7 bases stayed unmatched. CDR3 DNA (partial): TGTGCCAGCTCACCAATCGGACAGGTTAGGAACACCGGGGAG. This gives the protein CASSPIGQVRNTGE. The entire CDR3 protein reads CASSPIGQVRNTGELFF.

This clone appeared many times. The read gets to within 3 residues of the CDR3 end, and the germline J gene fills in the rest. The rearrangement uses TRBV30 and TRBJ1-3; no clear D. The CDR3 length is 14 residues. The V gene's germline CDR1 is GTSNPN and CDR2 SVGIG (reference sequence). Trimming left V 2 bases short and J 0 bases short, with 8 bases between. The CDR3 sequence: CAWSKAVSGNTIYF. Incomplete CDR3 DNA: TGTGCCTGGAGTAAGGCGGTCTCTGGAAACACC.

This clone was detected only a few times. The observed sequence ends 3 residues before the CDR3 terminus, with the missing tail filled in from the germline J gene. The gene calls are TRBV7-2 and TRBJ2-7; D not resolved. The CDR3 length is 13 residues. V lost 2 bases, J lost 3 bases, and 8 bases lay in between. Germline V gives CDR1 SGHTA, CDR2 FQGNSA. CDR3 region: CASSLLSGYEQYF. The sequenced part of the CDR3 DNA is TGTGCCAGCAGCTTACTATCAGGCTACGAG.

In its sample, this clone was seen a few times. Read sequence stops 3 residues before the CDR3 end, and the germline J gene provides the missing end. The chain employs TRBV7-9 and TRBJ2-6; no reliable D call. This CDR3 has 13 residues. V was shortened by 5 bases and J by 7 bases, with 9 bases between the two germline ends. Germline V gene lookup returns CDR1 SEHNR and CDR2 FQNEAQ (reference sequence). Here the CDR3 reads CASSPYGANVLTF. The CDR3 bases that were read are TGTGCCAGCAGCCCGTATGGCGCCAACGTC.

In the case of this clone: The read terminates 3 residues before the CDR3 end, so the remaining end is supplied by the germline J gene. The chain has TRBV7-2 and TRBJ2-7, with D possibly matching TRBD1 (6 bases). CDR1 and CDR2 from the germline V gene are SGHTA and FQGNSA. The CDR3 has 13 amino acids. The germline V and J ends were trimmed by 3 bases and 5 bases, with 11 bases remaining between them. CDR3 region: CASSFSRGHEQYF. CDR3 DNA (partial): TGTGCCAGCAGCTTTAGCAGGGGCCACGAG.

The table lists this clone with a few counts. The read ends 3 residues early relative to the CDR3; the germline J gene fills the gap. The rearrangement uses TRBV7-9 and TRBJ1-1, with 7 bases identical to TRBD1. This CDR3 is 14 amino acids long. Trimming removed 5 bases from V and 5 bases from J; junction bases left unmatched: 8. Germline V gene data show CDR1 as SEHNR and CDR2 as FQNEAQ (reference sequence). The CDR3 spells CASSIGGAGTEAFF. The part of the CDR3 DNA that was read is TGTGCCAGCAGCATAGGGGGCGCCGGAACTGAA.

This clone was detected many times. The junction does not match germline at one end; this may be a read error. The DNA ends 3 residues before the CDR3 does, and the rest of the CDR3 is filled in from the germline J gene. The rearrangement uses TRBV4-2 and TRBJ1-2; 7 bases match TRBD1. This CDR3 is 14 amino acids long. Germline CDR1 reads LGHNA; CDR2 reads YNFKEQ. The CDR3 is CASSQETGSGGYTF. Partial CDR3 DNA: TGCGCCAGCAGCCAGGAGACAGGGAGCGGTGGC.